This T cell receptor beta chain emerged from a study of T cells in narcolepsy. Comments on this clone: Its antigen remains unknown.

Measured with immunoSEQ multiplex PCR; TCRdb has only the in-frame clones, and not every one. The profile shows under 40,000 clones, under 85% of them singletons. Trimming took off 6 bases at V and 7 bases at J, with 13 bases between the two ends. CDR3 size: 13 residues. The germline V gene has CDR1 KGHSH and CDR2 LQKENI. Study outcomes and limitations: No autoreactive T cell clone sequences appeared in some memory CD4+ repertoires.

This chain uses TRBV18 with TRBJ1-5, with D possibly matching TRBD1 (5 bases). The sequence came from a human donor in good health. The sequenced sample was memory (CD45RA-) CD4+ T cells from blood. CDR3 protein: CASSGSREQPQHF. The CDR3 DNA follows: TGTGCCAGCTCGGGGAGCAGGGAACAGCCCCAGCATTTT.